Listed below are T cell receptor beta chains from one sample, sequenced in a study of regulatory T cells in long-lasting Graves disease. TCRdb analysed the multiplex PCR reads with MiXCR anew, one entry per CDR3 protein. The sample lists around 400,000 distinct CDR3 sequences, about 16% occurring once. The material sequenced was peripheral blood mononuclear cells (PBMCs), taken at new diagnosis, from a patient treated with antithyroid drugs. Source of these receptors: a female donor with Graves disease. Each CDR3 is given with its conserved first and last residue. D genes are given only for firm matches. Only part of the rows carry a size: once, few, many, or a class if the clone is expanded.

D	size	V	length	J	CDR3	DNA
TRBD2	many	TRBV5-1	14	TRBJ2-3	CASTPTSGADTQYF	TGCGCCAGCACTCCGACTAGCGGGGCAGATACGCAGTATTTT
.	many	TRBV5-1	18	TRBJ2-2	CASSLAGQFREYTGELFF	TGCGCCAGCAGCTTGGCCGGCCAATTTAGGGAGTACACCGGGGAGCTGTTTTTT
TRBD1	many	TRBV7-7	13	TRBJ2-1	CASSSDRIDEQFF	TGTGCCAGCAGCTCGGACAGGATCGATGAGCAGTTCTTC
.	many	TRBV7-3	13	TRBJ2-7	CASSPPQGREQYF	TGTGCCAGCAGCCCTCCTCAGGGACGGGAGCAGTACTTC
.	few	TRBV18	15	TRBJ2-4	CASSPVGAAKNIQYF	TGTGCCAGCTCACCAGTAGGGGCCGCCAAAAACATTCAGTACTTC
.	.	TRBV28	19	TRBJ2-2	CVSSLFGGWGKEFAGELFF	TGTGTCAGCAGTTTATTCGGTGGCTGGGGTAAAGAGTTCGCCGGGGAGCTGTTTTTT
.	few	TRBV15	13	TRBJ2-4	CATSRPTGSIQYF	TGTGCCACCAGTCGCCCCACAGGGTCCATTCAGTACTTC
TRBD1	many	TRBV24-1	16	TRBJ2-3	CATSDRTGGGTDTQYF	TGTGCCACCAGTGATCGGACAGGGGGAGGCACAGATACGCAGTATTTT
.	.	TRBV27	15	TRBJ1-2	CASSLSLGSKDGYTF	TGTGCCAGCAGTCTCTCCCTCGGGTCGAAGGATGGCTACACCTTC
TRBD2	many	TRBV6-1	15	TRBJ2-7	CASSPTNGGDYEQYF	TGTGCCAGCAGTCCAACTAACGGGGGGGACTACGAGCAGTACTTC
.	few	TRBV6-2/TRBV6-3	14	TRBJ2-7	CASSSNSPLEEQYF	TGTGCCAGCAGTTCCAACTCCCCGTTAGAGGAGCAGTACTTC
.	many	TRBV9	14	TRBJ1-1	CASSPFGPFTEAFF	TGTGCCAGCAGCCCGTTTGGACCTTTCACTGAAGCTTTCTTT
.	few	TRBV20-1	16	TRBJ2-5	CSAPPISGSYQETQYF	TGCAGTGCTCCCCCCATAAGCGGGTCGTACCAAGAGACCCAGTACTTC
.	.	TRBV14	15	TRBJ1-4	CASSQFGQANEKLFF	TGTGCCAGCAGCCAATTCGGGCAGGCGAATGAAAAACTGTTTTTT
.	many	TRBV7-9	15	TRBJ2-1	CASSLGPQPGDEQFF	TGTGCCAGCAGCTTAGGGCCACAGCCTGGGGATGAGCAGTTCTTC
.	many	TRBV5-5	17	TRBJ2-5	CASSLESPSSTQETQYF	TGTGCCAGCAGCTTGGAAAGCCCTAGTTCGACCCAAGAGACCCAGTACTTC
TRBD1	many	TRBV12-3/TRBV12-4	16	TRBJ2-2	CASTRDRNYSPGELFF	TGTGCCAGCACTCGGGACAGGAACTATTCGCCCGGGGAGCTGTTTTTT
TRBD1	many	TRBV20-1	13	TRBJ1-1	CSARDLDRGEAFF	TGCAGTGCTAGAGATCTAGACAGGGGTGAAGCTTTCTTT
.	.	TRBV6-1	12	TRBJ1-1	CASSRSGWGAFF	TGTGCCAGCAGTCGGTCAGGGTGGGGAGCTTTCTTT
.	.	TRBV20-1	15	TRBJ1-5	CSASRDRASNQPQHF	TGCAGTGCTAGTCGGGATAGGGCTAGCAATCAGCCCCAGCATTTT
.	many	TRBV5-5	14	TRBJ1-5	CASSQGKSNQPQHF	TGTGCCAGCAGCCAGGGTAAAAGCAATCAGCCCCAGCATTTT
TRBD2	many	TRBV4-3	15	TRBJ2-5	CASSVYPGGQETQYF	TGCGCCAGCAGCGTCTATCCGGGGGGACAAGAGACCCAGTACTTC
TRBD2	.	TRBV6-2/TRBV6-3	16	TRBJ2-3	CASSFPLAGVEDTQYF	TGTGCCAGCAGCTTTCCCCTAGCGGGAGTTGAAGATACGCAGTATTTT
TRBD1	.	TRBV6-5	16	TRBJ2-7	CASSSTGQGPTYEQYF	TGTGCCAGCAGTTCCACGGGACAGGGACCTACCTACGAGCAGTACTTC
.	many	TRBV29-1	12	TRBJ2-7	CSVVLSSYEQYF	TGCAGCGTTGTCCTGAGCTCCTACGAGCAGTACTTC
.	.	TRBV5-1	15	TRBJ1-5	CASSWGGAGNQPQHF	TGTGCCAGCAGCTGGGGGGGGGCGGGGAATCAGCCCCAGCATTTT
.	many	TRBV20-1	14	TRBJ1-1	CSARLGQPNTEAFF	TGCAGTGCTAGACTAGGACAGCCGAACACTGAAGCTTTCTTT
.	many	TRBV12-3/TRBV12-4	10	TRBJ1-1	CASSLSEAFF	TGTGCCAGCAGTTTATCTGAAGCTTTCTTT
.	many	TRBV6-1	12	TRBJ1-1	CASRDGRPEAFF	TGTGCCAGCAGAGACGGCCGCCCTGAAGCTTTCTTT
TRBD1	.	TRBV28	16	TRBJ2-1	CASSSPGTGGRNEQFF	TGTGCCAGCAGTTCCCCCGGGACAGGGGGTCGAAATGAGCAGTTCTTC
TRBD1	.	TRBV5-1	16	TRBJ1-2	CASSLDPGQGRYGYTF	TGCGCCAGCAGCTTGGACCCGGGACAGGGACGCTATGGCTACACCTTC
.	few	TRBV12-3/TRBV12-4	15	TRBJ2-7	CASSLAVPGLAEQYF	TGTGCCAGCAGTTTAGCGGTTCCGGGCCTAGCCGAGCAGTACTTC
.	.	TRBV15	15	TRBJ1-2	CATSREMTVLYGYTF	TGTGCCACCAGCAGAGAAATGACAGTACTCTATGGCTACACCTTC
TRBD1	few	TRBV12-5	14	TRBJ1-6	CASGQGAGSSPLHF	TGTGCTAGTGGCCAGGGGGCTGGAAGTTCACCCCTCCACTTT
.	.	TRBV12-3/TRBV12-4	16	TRBJ1-5	CASSLLQGRGNQPQHF	TGTGCCAGCAGTTTGCTCCAGGGGCGCGGCAATCAGCCCCAGCATTTT
TRBD1	few	TRBV19	15	TRBJ1-1	CASSIPDRGRTEAFF	TGTGCCAGTAGTATACCAGACAGGGGGAGAACTGAAGCTTTCTTT